The T cell receptor (beta chain) described here comes from a study of T-cell memory formation after mild COVID-19. The wider study: TCR clusters were mostly donor specific.

The V and J ends lost 0 bases and 4 bases, in that order; junction bases with no gene match: 4. Per the germline V gene, CDR1 is SGHDT and CDR2 is YYEEEE. The CDR3 is 16 residues long. This clonotype has more than one count but fewer than ten. Its antigen is not identified. TCR alpha and TCR beta cDNA libraries with sample barcodes and UMIs came from 5'RACE using constant-segment primers. TCRdb recomputed calls from the 5' RACE reads with MiXCR, one row per CDR3 protein. The table has around 420,000 distinct CDR3 sequences, 20% to 25% seen once; the top ten hold around 8.7%. Study results and limitations: A second wave expanding day 15 to 37 was CD4+-biased; contracting clones were balanced. Pre-infection memory harbored some responding clones, suggesting cross-reactive memory joined.

The origin of this receptor is an adult woman who had mild COVID-19 (a few samples of this study predate the infection). Cell type and time point are not known. Sequenced: PBMCs or a T cell subset sorted from them (not recorded which). The V gene is TRBV5-6, the J gene TRBJ2-1, with TRBD2 identical over 10 bases. The CDR3 DNA reads as TGTGCCAGCAGCTTGGTCCTAGCGGGAGAATACAATGAGCAGTTCTTC. The encoded protein is CASSLVLAGEYNEQFF. The whole variable domain, remainder taken from reference TRBV5-6 and TRBJ2-1, is DAGVTQSPTHLIKTRGQQVTLRCSPKSGHDTVSWYQQALGQGPQFIFQYYEEEERQRGNFPDRFSGHQFPNYSSELNVNALLLGDSALYLCASSLVLAGEYNEQFFGPGTRLTVL.